The 20 T cell receptor beta chains below were found in one sample sequenced in a study of ipilimumab plus nivolumab after autologous stem cell transplantation. Sequencing was performed with immunoSEQ multiplex PCR; in TCRdb, only in-frame clones are kept and a portion is missing. The top ten clones hold over 0.85% of a sample with 37,000 or so clones, 80% to 95% of them seen once. This specimen consisted of PBMCs, obtained in a trial of ipilimumab plus nivolumab as post-transplant consolidation. Source of these receptors: a male donor with multiple myeloma.

The J gene is TRBJ1-5, the V gene TRBV6-6; tentatively, D is TRBD1 (5 bases). The ends were cut back, 6 bases at V and 4 bases at J, with 16 bases in the middle. The CDR3 sequence is 15 residues long. The germline CDR1 and CDR2 sequences are MNHNY and SVGAGI (reference sequence). The CDR3 here is CASSQVGGVNQPQHF. CDR3 sequence (DNA): TGTGCCAGCAGCCAGGTCGGGGGGGTTAATCAGCCCCAGCATTTT.

The rearrangement links TRBV7-9 to TRBJ2-7, with 7 bases lining up with TRBD2. Germline loops: CDR1 SEHNR, CDR2 FQNEAQ (reference sequence). J gave up 0 bases and V 3 bases, and 14 bases lay outside the gene matches. The length of the CDR3 is 18 residues. The CDR3 sequence is CASSFHGGVGVVSYEQYF. As DNA, the CDR3 is TGTGCCAGCAGCTTCCATGGGGGGGTAGGGGTTGTCTCCTACGAGCAGTACTTC.

This chain joins TRBV5-1 and TRBJ2-3; D remains ambiguous. Germline assignment: CDR1 SGHRS and CDR2 YFSETQ. This CDR3 has 13 amino acids. Trimming cost V 3 bases and J 0 bases, with 5 bases left between them. CDR3 residues: CASSSQSTDTQYF. The CDR3 DNA is TGCGCCAGCAGCTCCCAGAGCACAGATACGCAGTATTTT.

The J gene is TRBJ1-1, the V gene TRBV6-5, with D tentatively TRBD1 (5 bases). CDR1 and CDR2 (germline): MNHEY, SVGAGI. CDR3 size: 13 residues. Trimming cost V 0 bases and J 9 bases, with 11 bases left between them. The CDR3 loop is CASSYSMAGQAFF. The CDR3 DNA sequence: TGTGCCAGCAGTTACTCTATGGCAGGGCAAGCTTTCTTT.

The chain carries TRBV28 and TRBJ1-5; no clear D. Between the trimmed V and J ends, which lost 7 bases and 3 bases, there was a span of 13 bases. CDR1 is MDHEN and CDR2 is SYDVKM in the germline V gene. CDR3 length: 14 amino acids. In DNA form, the CDR3 reads TGTGCCAGCACCCCCAAGGTGATCAATCAGCCCCAGCATTTT. It yields the protein CASTPKVINQPQHF.

This clone was recorded a few times. This chain joins TRBV7-2 and TRBJ1-5; D call uncertain. Germline V gives CDR1 SGHTA, CDR2 FQGNSA. This CDR3 is built from 14 residues. Trimming shortened V by 3 bases and J by 3 bases, and 9 bases separated the two germline ends. CDR3: CASSFFQLNQPQHF. CDR3 DNA: TGTGCCAGCAGCTTCTTCCAGCTCAATCAGCCCCAGCATTTT.

The chain carries TRBV7-9 and TRBJ1-2; weak D call: TRBD1 (5 bases). Trimming removed 3 bases at V and 6 bases at J, with 8 bases between. CDR1 and CDR2 (germline): SEHNR, FQNEAQ (reference sequence). CDR3 length: 12 amino acids. In DNA form, the CDR3 reads TGTGCCAGCAGCTTTGGAGGGGATGGCTACACCTTC. Translated: CASSFGGDGYTF.

V and J are TRBV5-1 and TRBJ1-4, with D unresolved. The CDR3 consists of 14 residues. CDR1 is SGHRS, CDR2 YFSETQ, per germline. V gave up 0 bases and J gave up 4 bases, with 7 bases separating them. The CDR3 spells CASSLGESNEKLFF. CDR3 DNA sequence: TGCGCCAGCAGCTTGGGAGAAAGTAATGAAAAACTGTTTTTT.

The rearrangement joins TRBV5-1 to TRBJ2-3; tentatively, D is TRBD1 (5 bases). In germline, CDR1 is SGHRS, CDR2 YFSETQ. The CDR3 length is 17 residues. V dropped 2 bases and J dropped 2 bases, with 18 bases sitting between them. The CDR3 coding sequence is TGCGCCAGCAGCTTAAGTGGGCAGGGTCGGCACACAGATACGCAGTATTTT. It encodes CASSLSGQGRHTDTQYF.

The chain is built from TRBV18 and TRBJ2-1; D might be TRBD1 or TRBD2, each matching 5 bases. V was trimmed by 6 bases and J by 6 bases, leaving 24 bases between them. The CDR3 has 17 residues. Germline V gene lookup returns CDR1 KGHSH and CDR2 LQKENI. The CDR3 loop is CASSSMLPGPGFNEQFF. In DNA form, the CDR3 reads TGTGCCAGCTCCTCTATGTTGCCGGGACCGGGATTCAATGAGCAGTTCTTC.

The V and J genes are TRBV5-8 and TRBJ1-2; no firm D call. The CDR3 consists of 13 residues. With 4 bases removed from V and 2 bases from J, the gap between germline ends came to 9 bases. The germline V gene encodes CDR1 SGHTS and CDR2 YDEGEE. The CDR3 nucleotides are TGTGCCAGCAGCCAGACGGAGAACTATGGCTACACCTTC. Its protein product is CASSQTENYGYTF.

The gene calls are TRBV7-9 and TRBJ2-1; D possibly corresponds to TRBD2 (5 bases). The CDR3 is made up of 16 amino acids. V shed 7 bases and J shed 4 bases, with 20 bases lying between them. Per germline, CDR1 SEHNR and CDR2 FQNEAQ (reference sequence). CDR3 loop: CASKGTGFTSYNEQFF. The CDR3 region has the DNA TGTGCCAGCAAAGGAACGGGGTTTACTAGTTACAATGAGCAGTTCTTC.

The V gene is TRBV5-4, the J gene TRBJ2-3; 8 nucleotides agree with TRBD2. Germline CDR1 and CDR2: SGHNT and YYREEE (reference sequence). The CDR3 runs to 16 residues. The V gene end was trimmed by 6 bases and the J gene end by 2 bases; junction bases not matched to a gene: 11. In nucleotides, the CDR3 is TGTGCCAGCACCTTTAGAGCGGGGGAATTCACAGATACGCAGTATTTT. Its protein product is CASTFRAGEFTDTQYF.

The CDR3 nucleotides are TGCGCCAGCAGCCAAGGGGACAGCACCACAGATACGCAGTATTTT. Translated, it gives CASSQGDSTTDTQYF. The chain recombines TRBV4-3 with TRBJ2-3; the match to TRBD1 covers 7 bases. This CDR3 has 15 residues. The ends lost 1 base at V and 2 bases at J; junction bases unmatched: 3. Germline V CDR1 and CDR2: LGHNA, YSLEER.

This clone is a singleton in its sample. The V and J genes are TRBV5-1 and TRBJ2-3; a weak D match, TRBD1 (6 bases). V gave up 1 base and J gave up 6 bases, with 15 bases separating them. There are 15 residues in the CDR3. CDR1 is SGHRS, CDR2 YFSETQ, per germline. The CDR3 loop is CASSLLAGVRDTQYF. CDR3 in DNA: TGCGCCAGCAGCTTGTTGGCAGGGGTCAGGGATACGCAGTATTTT.

J is TRBJ2-5 and V is TRBV28; D unclear. The CDR3 is 14 residues long. The V gene lost 3 bases and the J gene lost 4 bases, with 12 bases spanning the gap. Looked up from germline, CDR1 is MDHEN and CDR2 is SYDVKM. The CDR3 loop is CASSFDPVPETQYF. In DNA form, the CDR3 reads TGTGCCAGCAGTTTCGACCCTGTGCCAGAGACCCAGTACTTC. The full variable domain, in which reference TRBV28 and TRBJ2-5 provide the parts outside the CDR3, is DVKVTQSSRYLVKRTGEKVFLECVQDMDHENMFWYRQDPGLGLRLIYFSYDVKMKEKGDIPEGYSVSREKKERFSLILESASTNQTSMYLCASSFDPVPETQYFGPGTRLLVL.

The chain recombines TRBV5-5 with TRBJ2-2, with 8 bases lining up with TRBD1. The J segment lost 1 base and the V segment lost 4 bases, leaving 6 bases of the junction unmatched. CDR1 and CDR2 from the germline V gene are SGHKS and YYEKEE (reference sequence). This CDR3 region has 16 residues. CDR3 coding DNA: TGTGCCAGCAGCACCCGGACAGGGATGAACACCGGGGAGCTGTTTTTT. Its protein is CASSTRTGMNTGELFF.

This rearrangement joins TRBV5-1 to TRBJ1-5, with TRBD1 identical over 7 bases. Germline V lookup: CDR1 SGHRS, CDR2 YFSETQ. The J segment lost 6 bases and the V segment lost 4 bases, leaving 4 bases of the junction unmatched. The CDR3 covers 13 residues. CDR3 nucleotides: TGCGCCAGCAGCCCCAGGGGGGGTCAGCCCCAGCATTTT. It yields the protein CASSPRGGQPQHF. Full variable domain (outside the CDR3, taken from reference TRBV5-1 and TRBJ1-5): KAGVTQTPRYLIKTRGQQVTLSCSPISGHRSVSWYQQTPGQGLQFLFEYFSETQRNKGNFPGRFSGRQFSNSRSEMNVSTLELGDSALYLCASSPRGGQPQHFGDGTRLSIL.

The CDR3 protein is CASSLAGQTRTYEQYF. CDR3 coding DNA: TGTGCCAGCAGCCTGGCGGGACAGACCAGAACCTACGAGCAGTACTTC. V gene TRBV5-6 combines with J gene TRBJ2-7, with D possibly being TRBD1 (7 bases). The germline gives CDR1 SGHDT, CDR2 YYEEEE. The CDR3 contains 16 residues. V was clipped by 4 bases and J by 2 bases, with 19 bases between them.

The V call is TRBV4-3, the J call TRBJ2-1, with D possibly being TRBD1 (5 bases). With 2 bases removed from V and 7 bases from J, the gap between germline ends came to 15 bases. CDR3 length equals 15 residues. The germline CDR1 and CDR2 sequences are LGHNA and YSLEER. The CDR3, as DNA: TGCGCCAGCAGCCAAATTGGGGCCGCTGATAATGAGCAGTTCTTC. This translates into CASSQIGAADNEQFF.